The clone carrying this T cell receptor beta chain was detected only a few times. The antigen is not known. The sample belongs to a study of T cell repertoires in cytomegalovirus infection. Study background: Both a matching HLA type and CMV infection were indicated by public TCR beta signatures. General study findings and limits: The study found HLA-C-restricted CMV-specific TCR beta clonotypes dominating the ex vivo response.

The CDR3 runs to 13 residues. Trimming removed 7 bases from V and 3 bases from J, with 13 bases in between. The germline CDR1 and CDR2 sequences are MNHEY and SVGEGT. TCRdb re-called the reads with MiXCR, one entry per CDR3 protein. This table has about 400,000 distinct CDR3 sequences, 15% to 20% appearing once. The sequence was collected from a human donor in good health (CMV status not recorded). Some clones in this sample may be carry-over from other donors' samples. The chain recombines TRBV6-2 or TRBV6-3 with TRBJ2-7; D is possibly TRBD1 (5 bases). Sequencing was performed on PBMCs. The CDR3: CASTAAGNYEQYF. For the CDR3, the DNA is TGTGCCAGCACCGCGGCAGGGAACTACGAGCAGTACTTC.